The text below deals with one T cell receptor (beta chain). CDR3 length equals 13 residues. CDR1 is SEHNR and CDR2 is FQNEAQ in the germline V gene (reference sequence). Trimming took off 3 bases at V and 7 bases at J, with 13 bases between the two ends. The authors amplified TCR beta CDR3 regions, and they did so from RNA transcripts for repertoire sequencing. Amplification began with first-round RT-PCR using HTBI primers, then second-round multiplex PCR was performed. TCRdb reprocessed the multiplex PCR reads via MiXCR and lists one record per CDR3 protein. Among 600,000 to 950,000 distinct CDR3 sequences listed, 40% were seen once. This sample stems from a study of Graves' ophthalmopathy and Graves' hyperthyroidism.

The sample consisted of peripheral blood. The source is an adult man with Graves' ophthalmopathy. This rearrangement joins TRBV7-9 to TRBJ2-7; possibly TRBD1 or TRBD2 for D (6 bases each). The CDR3 region is CASSLGGLAEQYF. CDR3 coding DNA: TGTGCCAGCAGCTTGGGGGGCCTCGCAGAGCAGTACTTC.